This TCR beta chain originates from a study of response to subunit inactivated influenza vaccine. This CDR3 contains 16 residues. Germline CDR1 reads SGHDT; CDR2 reads YYEEEE. The V and J ends lost 2 bases and 4 bases respectively, with 18 bases between them. The table lists this clonotype with a few counts. The antigen remains unidentified. TCRdb redid the calling of the RT-PCR reads with MiXCR, one entry per CDR3 protein. The sample lists about 700,000 distinct CDR3 sequences; around 14% were seen once. Points from the study as a whole: The authors offered the suggestion that each seasonal influenza vaccination recruits few new T cells.

The V call is TRBV5-6, the J call TRBJ1-1, with D perhaps matching TRBD1 (5 bases). The sequencing here drew on PBMCs from blood, taken roughly 2 weeks before vaccination. The sequence came from a man aged 45-65 years who received an inactivated influenza vaccine. The CDR3 DNA sequence: TGTGCCAGCAGCTTTGGGGTCGGGGGATTAACCACTGAAGCTTTCTTT. Protein product: CASSFGVGGLTTEAFF.